The rows below give T cell receptor beta chains drawn from one sample of a study of T cell responses to AZD1222 COVID-19 vaccine. Using immunoSEQ multiplex PCR, the repertoire was profiled, and TCRdb retains in-frame clones only, with some absent. The data hold about 180,000 clones, with 88% observed a single time. Here the sequenced sample was peripheral blood, taken 28 days after the second AZD1222 dose. The receptors originated from an adult who received the AZD1222 COVID-19 vaccine. Both conserved end residues are part of each CDR3. Each record gives: J gene, clone size, V gene, D gene, CDR3 protein, CDR3 DNA. D genes are given only for firm matches. Some rows have no size entry. The others give once, few or many, or a class for an expanded clone.

j_call: TRBJ1-3; clone_size: .; v_call: TRBV10-3; d_call: .; cdr3_aa: CAISESAPSSGNTIYF; cdr3_nt: TGTGCCATCAGTGAGTCGGCCCCAAGCTCTGGAAACACCATATATTTT
j_call: TRBJ1-1; clone_size: .; v_call: TRBV12-5; d_call: .; cdr3_aa: CASARPIAPSPEAFF; cdr3_nt: TGTGCTAGTGCTAGACCCATTGCGCCCTCCCCGGAAGCTTTCTTT
j_call: TRBJ1-1; clone_size: few; v_call: TRBV6-1; d_call: TRBD1; cdr3_aa: CASSERRGLITEAFF; cdr3_nt: TGTGCCAGCAGTGAACGCAGGGGGCTGATCACTGAAGCTTTCTTT
j_call: TRBJ2-3; clone_size: .; v_call: TRBV5-1; d_call: TRBD2; cdr3_aa: CASSWGNRTSTPDTQYF; cdr3_nt: TGCGCCAGCAGCTGGGGGAACAGGACTAGCACCCCAGATACGCAGTATTTT
j_call: TRBJ1-2; clone_size: .; v_call: TRBV19; d_call: .; cdr3_aa: CASSTQVIRGQYGYTF; cdr3_nt: TGTGCCAGTAGTACGCAGGTCATAAGGGGCCAATATGGCTACACCTTC
j_call: TRBJ2-7; clone_size: once; v_call: TRBV12-3/TRBV12-4; d_call: .; cdr3_aa: CASSFGRADEQYF; cdr3_nt: TGTGCCAGCAGTTTTGGTAGGGCGGACGAGCAGTACTTC
j_call: TRBJ1-1; clone_size: .; v_call: TRBV5-1; d_call: .; cdr3_aa: CASSLEGGSDTEAFF; cdr3_nt: TGCGCCAGCAGCTTGGAAGGGGGGAGTGACACTGAAGCTTTCTTT
j_call: TRBJ2-7; clone_size: .; v_call: TRBV9; d_call: TRBD1; cdr3_aa: CASSAGQGGEQYF; cdr3_nt: TGTGCCAGCAGCGCGGGACAGGGTGGTGAGCAGTACTTC
j_call: TRBJ1-2; clone_size: .; v_call: TRBV5-1; d_call: .; cdr3_aa: CASSLDGSNYGYTF; cdr3_nt: TGCGCCAGCAGCTTGGACGGATCTAACTATGGCTACACCTTC
j_call: TRBJ1-4; clone_size: .; v_call: TRBV16; d_call: TRBD1; cdr3_aa: CASSQTDRINEKLFF; cdr3_nt: TGTGCCAGCAGCCAAACGGACAGGATTAATGAAAAACTGTTTTTT
j_call: TRBJ2-1; clone_size: .; v_call: TRBV7-3; d_call: .; cdr3_aa: CASSLIQGPQFF; cdr3_nt: TGTGCCAGCAGCTTAATTCAGGGACCGCAATTCTTC
j_call: TRBJ1-1; clone_size: .; v_call: TRBV7-9; d_call: .; cdr3_aa: CASSPVGGMNTEAFF; cdr3_nt: TGTGCCAGCAGCCCTGTTGGGGGTATGAACACTGAAGCTTTCTTT
j_call: TRBJ2-7; clone_size: .; v_call: TRBV5-1; d_call: .; cdr3_aa: CASSLIENTYEQYF; cdr3_nt: TGCGCCAGCAGCTTGATAGAAAACACCTACGAGCAGTACTTC
j_call: TRBJ2-7; clone_size: .; v_call: TRBV12-3/TRBV12-4; d_call: .; cdr3_aa: CASSPAGYEQYF; cdr3_nt: TGTGCCAGCAGTCCCGCCGGCTACGAGCAGTACTTC
j_call: TRBJ1-1; clone_size: .; v_call: TRBV6-7; d_call: .; cdr3_aa: CASSYSRRVREMNTEAFF; cdr3_nt: TGTGCCAGCAGTTACTCGAGGCGGGTCCGAGAGATGAACACTGAAGCTTTCTTT
j_call: TRBJ1-2; clone_size: .; v_call: TRBV6-6; d_call: .; cdr3_aa: CASFEGDYGYTF; cdr3_nt: TGTGCCAGCTTCGAAGGGGACTATGGCTACACCTTC
j_call: TRBJ1-2; clone_size: few; v_call: TRBV7-6; d_call: TRBD1; cdr3_aa: CASSLRSGGRDGYTF; cdr3_nt: TGTGCCAGCAGCTTGCGGTCAGGGGGTAGAGATGGCTACACCTTC
j_call: TRBJ1-4; clone_size: .; v_call: TRBV5-6; d_call: TRBD1; cdr3_aa: CASSLDRGSNEKLFF; cdr3_nt: TGTGCCAGCAGCTTGGACAGGGGATCTAATGAAAAACTGTTTTTT
j_call: TRBJ2-7; clone_size: .; v_call: TRBV2; d_call: .; cdr3_aa: CASSIAVSYEQYF; cdr3_nt: TGTGCCAGCAGTATAGCGGTCTCCTACGAGCAGTACTTC
j_call: TRBJ1-4; clone_size: .; v_call: TRBV28; d_call: TRBD1; cdr3_aa: CASRSTGGNEKLFF; cdr3_nt: TGTGCCAGCAGGTCGACAGGGGGGAATGAAAAACTGTTTTTT
j_call: TRBJ2-7; clone_size: .; v_call: TRBV5-1; d_call: .; cdr3_aa: CASSSGTSNEQYF; cdr3_nt: TGCGCCAGCAGCTCCGGGACATCTAACGAGCAGTACTTC
j_call: TRBJ2-3; clone_size: .; v_call: TRBV6-5; d_call: TRBD1; cdr3_aa: CASNVVQGGDTQYF; cdr3_nt: TGTGCCAGCAATGTGGTACAGGGGGGAGATACGCAGTATTTT
j_call: TRBJ1-3; clone_size: .; v_call: TRBV5-1; d_call: TRBD1; cdr3_aa: CASSLGTGSGNTIYF; cdr3_nt: TGCGCCAGCAGCTTGGGGACAGGGTCTGGAAACACCATATATTTT
j_call: TRBJ2-2; clone_size: .; v_call: TRBV14; d_call: TRBD2; cdr3_aa: CASSQQRGDRTGELFF; cdr3_nt: TGTGCCAGCAGCCAGCAGCGGGGGGACCGCACCGGGGAGCTGTTTTTT
j_call: TRBJ1-2; clone_size: .; v_call: TRBV4-2; d_call: .; cdr3_aa: CASSQDLDTGYTF; cdr3_nt: TGTGCCAGCAGCCAAGATCTAGACACGGGCTACACCTTC